The T cell receptor beta chain under discussion was sequenced for a study of blood T cell repertoires in COVID-19. On the study more broadly: Researchers got acute and convalescent COVID-19 samples from the United States, Italy and Spain.

This CDR3 has 11 amino acids. From germline, CDR1 is DFQATT and CDR2 SNEGSKA (reference sequence). The germline V and J ends were trimmed by 3 bases and 8 bases, with 8 bases remaining between them. In the study's own analysis: Researchers report that nucleated cell counts were estimated from reference gene primer amplification. Using immunoSEQ multiplex PCR, the repertoire was profiled, and TCRdb retains in-frame clones only, with some absent. The V and J calls and clone size were taken over from that table, and D and trimming were inferred from the DNA. The table includes 170,000 or so clones, around nine tenths detected once. Those enrolled in Seattle joined during active infection and were followed longitudinally afterward.

Material for sequencing was peripheral blood. The TCR sequence derives from a woman in her sixties or seventies with COVID-19, enrolled during active disease. This sequence joins TRBV20-1 and TRBJ1-5; a weak D match, TRBD1 (6 bases). The DNA of the CDR3 is TGCAGTGCTAGCGCAGGGGAGCCCCAGCATTTT. Translation: CSASAGEPQHF.